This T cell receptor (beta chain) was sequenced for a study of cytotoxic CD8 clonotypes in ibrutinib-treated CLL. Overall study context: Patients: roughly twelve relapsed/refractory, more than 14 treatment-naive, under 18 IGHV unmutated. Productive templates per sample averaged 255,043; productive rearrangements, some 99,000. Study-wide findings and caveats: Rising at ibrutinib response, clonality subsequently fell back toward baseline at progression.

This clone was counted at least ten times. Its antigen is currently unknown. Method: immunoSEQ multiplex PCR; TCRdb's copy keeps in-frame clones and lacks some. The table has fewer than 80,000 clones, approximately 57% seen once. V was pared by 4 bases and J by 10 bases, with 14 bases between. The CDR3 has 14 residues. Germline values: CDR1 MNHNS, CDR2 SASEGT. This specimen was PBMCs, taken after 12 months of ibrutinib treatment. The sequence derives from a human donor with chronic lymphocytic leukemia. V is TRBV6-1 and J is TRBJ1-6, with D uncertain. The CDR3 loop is CASSGQVPRSPLHF. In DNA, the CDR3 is TGTGCCAGCAGTGGTCAGGTGCCGAGGTCACCCCTCCACTTT.